One sample yielded the 15 T cell receptor beta chains listed below, sequenced in a study of CD8+CD57+ T cells in acquired aplastic anemia. It was genomic DNA that served as the template for profiling TCR beta VDJ and CDR3. TCRdb analysed the reads with MiXCR anew, one entry per CDR3 protein. Of some 120,000 distinct CDR3 sequences in the sample, around 48% were seen once. The sequencing sample was made of sorted CD4+, CD8+, or CD8+CD57+ T cells (not recorded which) from PBMCs. Source of these receptors: a human donor in good health, serving as a control.

As for this clonotype: Its ends do not fully match the called genes, so a read error is possible. The chain recombines TRBV7-3 with TRBJ1-1; the D gene is possibly TRBD1 (5 bases). The CDR3 loop spans 16 amino acids. Germline CDR1 is SGHTA and CDR2 is FQGTGA. The CDR3 sequence: CASSPKDTRRNTEALF. In nucleotides, the CDR3 is TGTGCCAGCAGCCCAAAGGACACTAGGCGAAACACTGAAGCTCTCTTT.

The chain combines TRBV19 with TRBJ1-5; D is ambiguous. The CDR3 is 15 residues long. Trimming took off 3 bases at V and 3 bases at J, with 12 bases between the two ends. The germline gives CDR1 LNHDA, CDR2 SQIVND (reference sequence). For the CDR3, the DNA is TGTGCCAGTAGTATGGCCCGCACGTTCAATCAGCCCCAGCATTTT. Amino acid sequence: CASSMARTFNQPQHF.

This clonotype was seen repeatedly, ten times or more. The chain combines TRBV5-1 with TRBJ1-5; no definite D call. The germline V gene has CDR1 SGHRS and CDR2 YFSETQ. The V end was cut by 0 bases, the J end by 2 bases, with 6 bases between. The length of the CDR3 is 14 residues. CDR3 sequence (DNA): TGCGCCAGCAGCTTGGAAAGCGGCAATCAGCCCCAGCATTTT. Translating it yields CASSLESGNQPQHF.

The CDR3 DNA reads TGTGCTAGTGGCGCCGGGACAGGGGTTTCCGGGGAGCTGTTTTTT. As protein: CASGAGTGVSGELFF. The chain is built from TRBV12-5 and TRBJ2-2, with 10 bases lining up with TRBD1. The CDR3 runs 15 residues. The ends lost 6 bases at V and 6 bases at J; junction bases unmatched: 7. CDR1 and CDR2 from the germline V gene are LGHNT and FRNRAP.

This clonotype showed up many times. The V call is TRBV3-1, the J call TRBJ1-2; D uncertain. V gave up 4 bases and J gave up 2 bases, with 14 bases separating them. The CDR3 consists of 15 residues. The germline V gene encodes CDR1 LGHDT and CDR2 YNNKEL (reference sequence). The CDR3 DNA reads TGTGCCAGCAGCCTGATGGATGTACCAAACTATGGCTACACCTTC. It specifies CASSLMDVPNYGYTF. The whole variable domain, remainder taken from reference TRBV3-1 and TRBJ1-2, is DTAVSQTPKYLVTQMGNDKSIKCEQNLGHDTMYWYKQDSKKFLKIMFSYNNKELIINETVPNRFSPKSPDKAHLNLHINSLELGDSAVYFCASSLMDVPNYGYTFGSGTRLTVV.

Of note for this clonotype: A much larger clone lies one base from this, so it may be a read error. The CDR3 protein is CASSRERTLEQFF. CDR3 sequence (DNA): TGCGCCAGCAGCCGAGAGAGAACTTTGGAGCAGTTCTTC. The chain links TRBV4-1 to TRBJ2-1; no firm D call. This CDR3 spans 13 amino acids. The V end lost 4 bases, the J end lost 10 bases, and 14 bases lay between the germline ends. Germline V CDR1 and CDR2: MGHRA, YSYEKL.

This clonotype was found a few times. V and J are TRBV25-1 and TRBJ2-1; D is perhaps TRBD1 (6 bases). The germline V gene encodes CDR1 MGHDK and CDR2 SYGVNS. Trimming shortened V by 1 base and J by 2 bases, and 15 bases separated the two germline ends. This CDR3 comprises 17 residues. This CDR3 reads CASSEFEAGVAYNEQFF. The CDR3 DNA follows: TGTGCCAGCAGTGAATTCGAGGCAGGGGTGGCCTACAATGAGCAGTTCTTC.

The gene calls are TRBV5-8 and TRBJ2-1, with 7 bases that match TRBD1. The CDR3 is made up of 14 amino acids. J was trimmed by 5 bases and V by 4 bases; bases with no gene match: 6. The germline CDR1 and CDR2 sequences are SGHTS and YDEGEE. CDR3 sequence: CASSIPRGNNEQFF. Written as DNA, the CDR3 is TGTGCCAGCAGCATTCCCAGGGGGAACAATGAGCAGTTCTTC.

This clonotype was seen repeatedly, ten times or more. The V gene is TRBV7-2, the J gene TRBJ2-7; D remains ambiguous. V dropped 5 bases and J dropped 3 bases, with 17 bases sitting between them. Germline-derived CDR1 and CDR2 are SGHTA and FQGNSA. This CDR3 is 15 amino acids long. The CDR3: CASSPNSPPNYEQYF. The CDR3 nucleotides are TGTGCCAGCAGCCCCAATTCGCCACCTAACTACGAGCAGTACTTC.

The chain combines TRBV10-3 with TRBJ2-7; 7 bases map to TRBD2. The germline V gene encodes CDR1 ENHRY and CDR2 SYGVKD. This CDR3 has 13 amino acids. V lost 5 bases and J lost 2; bases outside the gene matches: 3. This chain's CDR3 is CAISPGTTYEQYV. The CDR3 nucleotides are TGTGCCATCAGTCCCGGGACTACCTACGAGCAGTACGTC.

This chain joins TRBV29-1 and TRBJ1-1; D is possibly TRBD1 (6 bases). This CDR3 is built from 13 residues. The V and J ends lost 6 bases and 2 bases respectively, with 13 bases between them. Germline V gene sequence: CDR1 SQVTM, CDR2 ANQGSEA. The CDR3 loop is CSVQRQVNTEAFF. The CDR3 nucleotides are TGCAGCGTCCAACGACAGGTTAACACTGAAGCTTTCTTT.

The table lists this clonotype with a few counts. Since a much larger clone is just one base distant, this may be a read error. The chain is built from TRBV4-2 and TRBJ2-1; TRBD1 matches 9 bases. This CDR3 contains 15 residues. V shed 4 bases, J shed 8 bases, and the junction held 9 bases outside the gene matches. Germline assignment: CDR1 LGHNA and CDR2 YNFKEQ. The CDR3 loop is CASSLAGTGFYEQFF. In DNA form, the CDR3 reads TGTGCCAGCAGCCTAGCCGGGACAGGGTTTTATGAGCAGTTCTTC.

Regarding this clonotype: The CDR3 carries no conserved terminal phenylalanine or tryptophan, so it likely arises from a read error. Because the CDR3's place on the DNA is in doubt, the DNA is left out and the CDR3 is given as listed by TCRdb. This chain uses TRBV20-1 with TRBJ2-7; the listed D gene, TRBD2, was not tested against the DNA. The germline gives CDR1 DFQATT, CDR2 SNEGSKA (reference sequence). The CDR3 has 10 amino acids, counting both end residues. The CDR3 region is CSARGTSGGM.

This clonotype occurred many times. The gene calls are TRBV20-1 and TRBJ2-1; 14 bases match TRBD2. Germline lookup yields CDR1 DFQATT and CDR2 SNEGSKA (reference sequence). V trimming: 2 bases; J trimming: 6 bases; junction bases outside the gene matches: 6. The CDR3 contains 16 residues. The CDR3 sequence is CSARTGLAGGINEQFF. For the CDR3, the DNA is TGCAGTGCTAGAACAGGACTAGCGGGGGGAATCAATGAGCAGTTCTTC.

The gene calls are TRBV24-1 and TRBJ1-5; TRBD1 agrees at 11 bases. The V gene's germline CDR1 is KGHDR and CDR2 SFDVKD. The CDR3 covers 15 residues. The trim removed 3 bases at V and 5 bases at J, leaving 2 bases unmatched. The CDR3 DNA follows: TGTGCCACCAGTGATGGACAGGGGGCCGATCAGCCCCAGCATTTT. Amino acids: CATSDGQGADQPQHF.